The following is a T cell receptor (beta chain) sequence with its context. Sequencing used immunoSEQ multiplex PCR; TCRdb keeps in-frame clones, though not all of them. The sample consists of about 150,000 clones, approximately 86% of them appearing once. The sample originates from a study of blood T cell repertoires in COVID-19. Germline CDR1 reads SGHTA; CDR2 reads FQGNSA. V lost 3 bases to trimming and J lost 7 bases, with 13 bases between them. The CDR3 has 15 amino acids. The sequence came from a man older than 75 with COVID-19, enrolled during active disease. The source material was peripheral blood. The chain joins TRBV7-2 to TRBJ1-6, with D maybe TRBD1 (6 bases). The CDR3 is CASSLFQGRNSPLHF. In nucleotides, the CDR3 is TGTGCCAGCAGCTTGTTCCAGGGGCGGAATTCACCCCTCCACTTT.